Presented here are 10 T cell receptor beta chains from one specimen sequenced in a study of T cell changes during pregnancy in multiple sclerosis. The table came from immunoSEQ multiplex PCR; TCRdb's copy has only in-frame clones and leaves some out. The table includes just under 40,000 clones, just over 90% detected once. Sequenced material: CD4+ T cells from peripheral blood mononuclear cells, taken in the first trimester of pregnancy. Receptor source: a female donor in good health, enrolled as a control in a pregnancy study.

This clone showed up just once. The chain links TRBV7-2 to TRBJ2-1; a possible D gene is TRBD2 (6 bases). The CDR3 totals 16 residues. V dropped 4 bases and J dropped 0 bases, with 13 bases sitting between them. CDR1 and CDR2 from the germline V gene are SGHTA and FQGNSA. Here the CDR3 reads CASSSRDSSSYNEQFF. In DNA form, the CDR3 reads TGTGCCAGCAGCTCCCGGGACTCGAGCTCCTACAATGAGCAGTTCTTC.

The chain has TRBV5-4 and TRBJ2-4; a possible D gene is TRBD1 (6 bases). The CDR3 contains 14 residues. Germline V CDR1 and CDR2: SGHNT, YYREEE (reference sequence). The V and J ends lost 5 bases and 5 bases respectively, with 14 bases between them. As DNA, the CDR3 is TGTGCCAGCAGGAGGGCAGGGGACGAAAACATTCAGTACTTC. The encoded protein is CASRRAGDENIQYF.

V and J are TRBV19 and TRBJ1-6; a weak D match, TRBD1 (6 bases). The V gene's germline CDR1 is LNHDA and CDR2 SQIVND (reference sequence). Trimming removed 6 bases from V and 8 bases from J, with 17 bases in between. The CDR3 is 15 amino acids. The CDR3 region has the DNA TGTGCCAGTAGCATCGGGACACCGAATGATTCACCCCTCCACTTT. It is translated as CASSIGTPNDSPLHF.

The chain is built from TRBV19 and TRBJ2-7; possibly TRBD1 for D (5 bases). V was pared by 2 bases and J by 4 bases, with 9 bases between. There are 13 residues in the CDR3. From germline, CDR1 is LNHDA and CDR2 SQIVND (reference sequence). CDR3 residues: CASSIMSGYEQYF. DNA for the CDR3: TGTGCCAGTAGTATAATGTCAGGGTACGAGCAGTACTTC.

The chain joins TRBV5-1 to TRBJ2-6; 12 bases are a match to TRBD1. This CDR3 spans 17 amino acids. Trimming took 3 bases from V and 4 from J; bases not matched to a gene: 5. Germline V gives CDR1 SGHRS, CDR2 YFSETQ. The CDR3 nucleotides are TGCGCCAGCAGCTCGGGACAGGGGGCGTCCGGGGCCAACGTCCTGACTTTC. Residues: CASSSGQGASGANVLTF.

This chain connects TRBV5-4 to TRBJ1-3; D is uncertain. V dropped 2 bases and J dropped 4 bases, with 4 bases sitting between them. Germline loops: CDR1 SGHNT, CDR2 YYREEE (reference sequence). The CDR3 consists of 12 residues. The CDR3 region is CASSFLGNTIYF. The DNA of the CDR3 is TGTGCCAGCAGCTTTTTAGGAAACACCATATATTTT.

This clone appeared once. The chain joins TRBV11-1 to TRBJ2-7; D is undetermined. CDR1 and CDR2 from the germline V gene are SGHAT and FQDESV (reference sequence). V was trimmed by 2 bases and J by 3 bases, leaving 8 bases between them. CDR3 length: 13 residues. CDR3 loop: CASSLNTNYEQYF. The CDR3 coding sequence is TGTGCCAGCAGCTTAAACACCAACTACGAGCAGTACTTC. The full variable domain, its missing parts supplied by reference TRBV11-1 and TRBJ2-7, is EAEVAQSPRYKITEKSQAVAFWCDPISGHATLYWYRQILGQGPELLVQFQDESVVDDSQLPKDRFSAERLKGVDSTLKIQPAELGDSAMYLCASSLNTNYEQYFGPGTRLTVT.

The rearrangement uses TRBV6-6 and TRBJ1-5, with TRBD1 matching over 8 bases. Germline loops: CDR1 MNHNY, CDR2 SVGAGI (reference sequence). The CDR3 sequence is 15 residues long. Trimming cost V 6 bases and J 6 bases; bases outside gene matches: 10. DNA of the CDR3: TGTGCCAGCAGCGTTTCAGGGGGCGCGGTTCAGCCCCAGCATTTT. As protein: CASSVSGGAVQPQHF.

This sequence joins TRBV6-5 and TRBJ2-1, with TRBD1 as a possible D gene (5 bases). V lost 6 bases, J lost 13 bases, and 19 bases lay in between. Germline V gene data show CDR1 as MNHEY and CDR2 as SVGAGI. CDR3 length equals 13 residues. The CDR3 nucleotides are TGTGCCAGCAGCTTAACAGGCCCTAGGGGCCAGTTCTTC. It translates to CASSLTGPRGQFF.

This chain uses TRBV6-5 with TRBJ1-1; the match to TRBD1 covers 9 bases. Germline CDR1 MNHEY, CDR2 SVGAGI. The V segment lost 2 bases and the J segment 5 bases; nucleotides outside the gene matches: 0. The CDR3 contains 13 residues. The CDR3 bases are TGTGCCAGCAGTTACGGACAGGGGACTGAAGCTTTCTTT. It translates to CASSYGQGTEAFF.